This entry features one TCR beta chain sequence. The record originates from a study of metastatic and nonmetastatic thyroid tumors. The CDR3 contains 17 residues. CDR1 is SGHRS, CDR2 YFSETQ, per germline. With V trimmed by 6 bases and J by 0 bases, 9 bases remained unmatched. All patients were treatment-naive before thyroid surgery. TCRdb reprocessed the PCR reads via MiXCR. Of around 4,000 clones listed, 35% to 45% are singletons. The TCR sequence derives from a male donor with papillary thyroid cancer or a benign thyroid nodule (not recorded which). Some clones in this sample may be carry-over from other donors' samples. The chain has TRBV5-1 and TRBJ2-2, with TRBD1 matching 9 bases. Source material: adjacent normal tissue. Written as DNA, the CDR3 is TGCGCCAGCAAGCCCCCCGGGACAGGGTCGAACACCGGGGAGCTGTTTTTT. Translated, it gives CASKPPGTGSNTGELFF.